This T cell receptor beta chain is from a study of blood T cell repertoires in COVID-19. The repertoire was sequenced with immunoSEQ multiplex PCR; TCRdb's copy has only in-frame clones and lacks some. The sample lists about 440,000 clones, roughly 91% occurring once. This TCR came from a woman younger than 45 with acute or convalescent COVID-19. The material sequenced was peripheral blood.

CDR3 amino acids: CASSSRTSGAYEQFF. The CDR3 DNA reads as TGTGCCAGCAGTTCCCGCACTAGCGGGGCCTATGAGCAGTTCTTC. The chain combines TRBV6-2 or TRBV6-3 with TRBJ2-1; 10 bases align to TRBD2. The CDR3 runs to 15 residues. V was clipped by 4 bases and J by 8 bases; unmatched bases: 8. Per the germline V gene, CDR1 is MNHEY and CDR2 is SVGEGT.